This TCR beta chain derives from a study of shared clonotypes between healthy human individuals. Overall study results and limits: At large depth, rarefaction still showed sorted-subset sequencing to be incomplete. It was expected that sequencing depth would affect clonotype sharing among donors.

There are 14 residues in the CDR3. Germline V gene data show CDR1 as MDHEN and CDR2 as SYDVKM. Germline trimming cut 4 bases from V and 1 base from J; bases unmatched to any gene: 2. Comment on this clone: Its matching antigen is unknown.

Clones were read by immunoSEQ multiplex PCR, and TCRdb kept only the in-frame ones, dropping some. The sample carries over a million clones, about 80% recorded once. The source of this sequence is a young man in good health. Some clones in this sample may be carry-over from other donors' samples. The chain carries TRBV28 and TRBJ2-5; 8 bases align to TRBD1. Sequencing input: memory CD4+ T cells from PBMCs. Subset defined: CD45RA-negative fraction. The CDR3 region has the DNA TGTGCCAGCAGTTCGGGACAGGTCCAAGAGACCCAGTACTTC. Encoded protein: CASSSGQVQETQYF.